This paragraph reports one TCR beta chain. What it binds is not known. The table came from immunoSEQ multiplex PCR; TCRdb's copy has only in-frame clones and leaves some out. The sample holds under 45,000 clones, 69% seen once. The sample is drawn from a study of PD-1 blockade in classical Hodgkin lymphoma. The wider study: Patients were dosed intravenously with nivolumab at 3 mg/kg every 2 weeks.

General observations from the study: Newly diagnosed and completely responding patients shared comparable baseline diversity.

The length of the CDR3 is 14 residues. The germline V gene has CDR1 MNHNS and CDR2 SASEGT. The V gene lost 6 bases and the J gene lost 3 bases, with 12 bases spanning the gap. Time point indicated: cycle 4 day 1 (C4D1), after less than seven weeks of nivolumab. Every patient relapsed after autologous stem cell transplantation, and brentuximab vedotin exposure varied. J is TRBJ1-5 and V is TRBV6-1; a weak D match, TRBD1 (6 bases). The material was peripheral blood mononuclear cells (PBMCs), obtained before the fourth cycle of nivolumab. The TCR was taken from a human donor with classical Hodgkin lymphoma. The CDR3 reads CASRLPGANQPQHF. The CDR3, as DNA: TGTGCCAGCAGACTACCGGGGGCCAATCAGCCCCAGCATTTT.